This TCR beta chain emerged from a study of T-cell reconstitution after alpha-beta-depleted transplantation in children. Only a few counts were recorded for this clonotype. In germline, CDR1 is SGHKS, CDR2 YYEKEE (reference sequence). CDR3 length: 10 residues. The V and J ends lost 6 bases and 5 bases respectively, with 5 bases between them. Preparation of the TCRbeta library involved a method that used unique molecular identifiers. TCRdb processed the PCR reads anew with MiXCR; each CDR3 protein has one entry. Among approximately 590,000 distinct CDR3 sequences, about 11% were seen once, and the ten largest hold approximately 4.1%.

The specimen comprised PBMCs from the stem cell graft donor, sampled from the stem cell graft. The clonotype originates from a human donor who donated a stem cell graft to a child with acute myeloid leukemia. The gene calls are TRBV5-5 and TRBJ2-5; D is undetermined. In nucleotides, the CDR3 is TGTGCCAGCAACGGGGAGACCCAGTACTTC. Translated, it gives CASNGETQYF.